This is a list of T cell receptor beta chains from one sample in a study of naive and memory T cell subsets. In TCRdb, the UMI-ligation and nested PCR reads were re-called with MiXCR into one record per CDR3 protein. This table has 130,000 to 150,000 distinct CDR3 sequences, about 17% appearing once. Sequencing input: naive CD4+ T cells from blood. The source is a human donor in good health. Both conserved end residues are part of each CDR3. The D gene is left open where the match is weak. Size values are once, few and many counts, or a class for expanded clones, and some rows have none.

D gene: .
V gene: TRBV5-1
clone size: few
J gene: TRBJ2-1
CDR3 protein: CASSPQGGRENEQFF
CDR3 DNA: TGCGCCAGCAGCCCGCAAGGGGGTCGGGAGAATGAGCAGTTCTTC

D gene: TRBD1
V gene: TRBV2
clone size: .
J gene: TRBJ2-1
CDR3 protein: CASSVADRVSDEQFF
CDR3 DNA: TGTGCCAGCAGTGTCGCCGACAGGGTAAGCGATGAGCAGTTCTTC

D gene: TRBD1
V gene: TRBV6-6
clone size: .
J gene: TRBJ2-1
CDR3 protein: CASSGQGRDEQFF
CDR3 DNA: TGTGCCAGCAGCGGACAGGGAAGGGATGAGCAGTTCTTC

D gene: TRBD1
V gene: TRBV2
clone size: .
J gene: TRBJ2-7
CDR3 protein: CAKRQGTEQYF
CDR3 DNA: TGTGCCAAAAGACAGGGAACCGAGCAGTACTTC

D gene: .
V gene: TRBV3-1
clone size: .
J gene: TRBJ2-3
CDR3 protein: CASSQARTTDTQYF
CDR3 DNA: TGTGCCAGCAGCCAAGCCCGAACCACAGATACGCAGTATTTT

D gene: .
V gene: TRBV27
clone size: once
J gene: TRBJ2-2
CDR3 protein: CASSQDLGELFF
CDR3 DNA: TGTGCCAGCAGTCAGGACCTCGGGGAGCTGTTTTTT

D gene: .
V gene: TRBV6-5
clone size: .
J gene: TRBJ2-1
CDR3 protein: CASVSPGQNNEQFF
CDR3 DNA: TGTGCCAGCGTTAGCCCCGGACAGAACAATGAGCAGTTCTTC

D gene: .
V gene: TRBV5-1
clone size: .
J gene: TRBJ2-1
CDR3 protein: CASSLRDKAHYNEQFF
CDR3 DNA: TGCGCCAGCAGCCTAAGGGACAAAGCACACTACAATGAGCAGTTCTTC

D gene: TRBD1
V gene: TRBV20-1
clone size: many
J gene: TRBJ1-2
CDR3 protein: CSARGDRVGYGYTF
CDR3 DNA: TGCAGTGCTAGGGGTGACAGGGTCGGCTATGGCTACACCTTC

D gene: .
V gene: TRBV4-1
clone size: .
J gene: TRBJ2-7
CDR3 protein: CASSQERDSVEYF
CDR3 DNA: TGCGCCAGCAGCCAAGAGCGGGACAGTGTGGAGTACTTC

D gene: .
V gene: TRBV3-1
clone size: .
J gene: TRBJ2-6
CDR3 protein: CASSQNPGAGANVLTF
CDR3 DNA: TGTGCCAGCAGCCAAAACCCAGGGGCTGGGGCCAACGTCCTGACTTTC

D gene: .
V gene: TRBV2
clone size: few
J gene: TRBJ2-6
CDR3 protein: CASSADSYISGANVLTF
CDR3 DNA: TGTGCCAGCAGTGCGGACAGTTACATCTCTGGGGCCAACGTCCTGACTTTC

D gene: .
V gene: TRBV7-9
clone size: .
J gene: TRBJ2-3
CDR3 protein: CASSLEGLTDTQYF
CDR3 DNA: TGTGCCAGCAGCTTAGAGGGCCTCACAGATACGCAGTATTTT

D gene: TRBD1
V gene: TRBV5-1
clone size: few
J gene: TRBJ1-1
CDR3 protein: CASSLDRGNTEAFF
CDR3 DNA: TGCGCCAGCAGCCTGGACAGGGGGAACACTGAAGCTTTCTTT

D gene: .
V gene: TRBV5-1
clone size: .
J gene: TRBJ1-1
CDR3 protein: CASSLEGGLLGTEAFF
CDR3 DNA: TGCGCCAGCAGCTTGGAGGGCGGGTTGTTGGGCACTGAAGCTTTCTTT

D gene: .
V gene: TRBV2
clone size: many
J gene: TRBJ2-5
CDR3 protein: CASSFDVHQYF
CDR3 DNA: TGTGCCAGCAGTTTCGACGTCCACCAGTACTTC

D gene: TRBD1
V gene: TRBV18
clone size: .
J gene: TRBJ2-2
CDR3 protein: CASSPPGTANTGELFF
CDR3 DNA: TGTGCCAGCTCACCTCCCGGGACAGCGAACACCGGGGAGCTGTTTTTT

D gene: .
V gene: TRBV10-3
clone size: few
J gene: TRBJ2-3
CDR3 protein: CAISEASRNTDTQYF
CDR3 DNA: TGTGCCATCAGTGAAGCATCGCGCAACACAGATACGCAGTATTTT

D gene: .
V gene: TRBV7-2
clone size: few
J gene: TRBJ2-2
CDR3 protein: CASSLAPKTGELFF
CDR3 DNA: TGTGCCAGCAGCTTAGCGCCCAAGACCGGGGAGCTGTTTTTT

D gene: .
V gene: TRBV4-1
clone size: .
J gene: TRBJ2-1
CDR3 protein: CASSQVGRSYNEQFF
CDR3 DNA: TGCGCCAGCAGCCAAGTCGGCCGCTCCTACAATGAGCAGTTCTTC

D gene: .
V gene: TRBV3-1
clone size: few
J gene: TRBJ2-2
CDR3 protein: CASSQRGTTLNTGELFF
CDR3 DNA: TGTGCCAGCAGCCAGCGAGGGACGACACTGAACACCGGGGAGCTGTTTTTT

D gene: TRBD1
V gene: TRBV19
clone size: .
J gene: TRBJ1-5
CDR3 protein: CASSIDGTGIFASNQPQHF
CDR3 DNA: TGTGCCAGTAGTATAGATGGGACAGGGATTTTTGCGAGCAATCAGCCCCAGCATTTT